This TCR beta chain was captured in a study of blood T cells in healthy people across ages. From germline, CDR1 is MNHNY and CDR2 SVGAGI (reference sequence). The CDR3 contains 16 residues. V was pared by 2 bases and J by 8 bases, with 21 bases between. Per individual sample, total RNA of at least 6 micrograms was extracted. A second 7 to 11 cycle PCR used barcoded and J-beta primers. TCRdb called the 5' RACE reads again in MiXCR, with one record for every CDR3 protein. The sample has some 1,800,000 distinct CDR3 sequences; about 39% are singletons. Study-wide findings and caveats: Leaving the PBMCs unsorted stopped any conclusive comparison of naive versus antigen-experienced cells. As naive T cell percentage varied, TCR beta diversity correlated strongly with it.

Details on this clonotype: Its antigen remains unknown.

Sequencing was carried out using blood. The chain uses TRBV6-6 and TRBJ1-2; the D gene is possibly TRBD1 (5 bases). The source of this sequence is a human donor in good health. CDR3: CASSYPPTETAFGYTF. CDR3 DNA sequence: TGTGCCAGCAGTTACCCCCCGACAGAGACTGCTTTCGGCTACACCTTC.